Described below is a single TCR beta chain sequence and its context. Antigen specificity is unknown. The CDR3 runs 14 residues. CDR1 and CDR2 (germline): SGHNT, YYREEE (reference sequence). The V gene lost 3 bases and the J gene lost 6 bases, with 15 bases spanning the gap. The libraries were made with immunoSEQ v3.0 at survey level. Only in-frame clones appear in the TCRdb table, and some are missing; sequencing was by immunoSEQ multiplex PCR. Altogether approximately 33,000 clones are present, approximately 85% being singletons, with the ten largest covering roughly 3.5%. These data come from a study of long-term antiretroviral therapy in people with HIV. Study-wide points: ART adherence, viral resistance and therapy changes went unrecorded.

The sample consisted of unsorted PBMCs, taken 0.8 years before starting antiretroviral therapy. This clonotype was obtained from a man aged 18 to 30 with HIV. V is TRBV5-4 and J is TRBJ1-1, with D possibly TRBD1 on 5 matching bases. The CDR3 spells CASSSVQGGPEAFF. The CDR3 coding sequence is TGTGCCAGCAGCTCCGTCCAGGGAGGCCCTGAAGCTTTCTTT.